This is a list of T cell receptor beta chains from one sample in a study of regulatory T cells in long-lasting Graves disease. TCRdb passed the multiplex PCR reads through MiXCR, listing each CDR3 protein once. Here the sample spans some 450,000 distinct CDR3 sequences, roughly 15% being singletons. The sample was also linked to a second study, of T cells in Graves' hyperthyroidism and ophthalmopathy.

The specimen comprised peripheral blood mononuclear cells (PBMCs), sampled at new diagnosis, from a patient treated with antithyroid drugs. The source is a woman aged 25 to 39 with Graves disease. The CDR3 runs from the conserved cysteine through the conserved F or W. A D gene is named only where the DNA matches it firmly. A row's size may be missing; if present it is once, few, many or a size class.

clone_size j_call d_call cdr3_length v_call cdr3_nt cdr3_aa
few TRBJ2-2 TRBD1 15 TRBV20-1 TGCAGTGCTAGAGTGGGACAGGGTTACACCGGGGAGCTGTTTTTT CSARVGQGYTGELFF
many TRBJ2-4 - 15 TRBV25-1 TGTGCCAGCAGCGAGCTCGAGGGAACCAAAAACATTCAGTACTTC CASSELEGTKNIQYF
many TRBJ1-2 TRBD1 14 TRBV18 TGTGCCAGCTCACCGACAGGGGCCCACTATGGCTACACCTTC CASSPTGAHYGYTF
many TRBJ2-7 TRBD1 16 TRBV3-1 TGTGCCAGCAGCCCTTTGGGACAGGGGATCCGGGGCGAGCAGTACTTC CASSPLGQGIRGEQYF
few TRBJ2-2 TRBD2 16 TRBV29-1 TGCAGCGCCGTTAAAGCGGGAGGGCCGGACACCGGGGAGCTGTTTTTT CSAVKAGGPDTGELFF
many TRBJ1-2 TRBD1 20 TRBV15 TGTGCCACCAGCAGTAGCTCTGTATGGGACAGGGGCAAAGCTAACTATGGCTACACCTTC CATSSSSVWDRGKANYGYTF
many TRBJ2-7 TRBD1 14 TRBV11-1 TGTGCCAGCAGCCGACAGGGACCCTCCTACGAGCAGTACTTC CASSRQGPSYEQYF
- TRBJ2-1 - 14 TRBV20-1 TGCAGTGCTAGAATTTCTAGCACCTACAATGAGCAGTTCTTC CSARISSTYNEQFF
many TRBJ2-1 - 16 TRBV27 TGTGCCAGCAGTTTGGACCCGGAGAGCTCCTACAATGAGCAGTTCTTC CASSLDPESSYNEQFF
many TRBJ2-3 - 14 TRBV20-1 TGCAGTCCCCAGGGGGGTGAAGTGCCAGATACGCAGTATTTT CSPQGGEVPDTQYF
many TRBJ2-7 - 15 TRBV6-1 TGTGCCAGCAGTGACTTCGACGGGAGTGGATACGAGCAGTACTTC CASSDFDGSGYEQYF
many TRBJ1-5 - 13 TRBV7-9 TGTGCCAGCAGTTCGGCCCGCAATCAGCCCCAGCATTTT CASSSARNQPQHF
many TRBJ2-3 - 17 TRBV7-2 TGTGCCAGCAGCTTCAACCCCTCACAGGGTTCAAAAGATACGCAGTATTTT CASSFNPSQGSKDTQYF
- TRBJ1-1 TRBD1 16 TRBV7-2 TGCGCCAGCAGCCAAATTCCGGGACAGATGAACACTGAAGCTTTCTTT CASSQIPGQMNTEAFF
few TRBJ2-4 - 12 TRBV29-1 TGCAGCGTTGAAGTTGCGGGACAGAGCCAGTACTTC CSVEVAGQSQYF
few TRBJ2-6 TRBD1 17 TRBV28 TGTGCCAGCAGTTTACGGGGTGAGGGACAGGGTGACAACGTCCTGACTTTC CASSLRGEGQGDNVLTF
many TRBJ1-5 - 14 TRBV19 TGTGCCAGTATCAACCCCGACAGAAATCAGCCCCAGCATTTT CASINPDRNQPQHF
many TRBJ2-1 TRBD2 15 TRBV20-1 TGCAGTGCTAGGGTACTAGCGGGAAGTTACAATGAGCAGTTCTTC CSARVLAGSYNEQFF
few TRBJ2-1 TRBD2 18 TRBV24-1 TGTGCCACCCCAGTGCCAGTAGGGAGCGGGAGGAGGGAGAATGAGCAGTTCTTC CATPVPVGSGRRENEQFF
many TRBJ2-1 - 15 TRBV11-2 TGTGCCAGCAGCCCGCCGCAAGGGACACACAATGAGCAGTTCTTC CASSPPQGTHNEQFF